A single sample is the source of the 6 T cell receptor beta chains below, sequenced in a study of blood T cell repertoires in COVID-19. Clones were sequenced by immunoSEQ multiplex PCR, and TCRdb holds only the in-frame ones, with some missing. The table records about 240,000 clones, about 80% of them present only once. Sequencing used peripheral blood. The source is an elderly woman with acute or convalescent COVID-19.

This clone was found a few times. CDR3 in amino acids: CASGPQQGVASPLHF. CDR3 coding DNA: TGTGCCAGCGGTCCCCAACAGGGGGTTGCTTCACCCCTCCACTTT. V is TRBV27 and J is TRBJ1-6; TRBD1 aligns across 8 bases. Germline loops: CDR1 MNHEY, CDR2 SMNVEV (reference sequence). The length of the CDR3 is 15 residues. With 8 bases clipped from V and 9 bases from J, the junction kept 12 bases outside the gene matches.

The CDR3 nucleotides read TGTGCCAGCAGCTTACAGTTGAACACTGAAGCTTTCTTT. Translating it yields CASSLQLNTEAFF. This rearrangement joins TRBV7-3 to TRBJ1-1; D gene ambiguous. Deletions cut 2 bases from V and 0 bases from J, with 4 bases between. CDR3 length: 13 amino acids. CDR1 and CDR2 from the germline V gene are SGHTA and FQGTGA.

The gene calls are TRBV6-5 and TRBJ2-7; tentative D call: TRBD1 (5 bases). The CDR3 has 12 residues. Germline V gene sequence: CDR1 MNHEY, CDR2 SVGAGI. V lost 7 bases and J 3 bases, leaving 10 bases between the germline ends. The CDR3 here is CASTGNGYEQYF. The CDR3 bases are TGTGCCAGCACAGGGAACGGCTACGAGCAGTACTTC.

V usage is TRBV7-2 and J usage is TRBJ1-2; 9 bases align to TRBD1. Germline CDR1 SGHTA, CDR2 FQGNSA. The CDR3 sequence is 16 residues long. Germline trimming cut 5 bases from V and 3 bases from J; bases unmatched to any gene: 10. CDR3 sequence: CASSASGTGFYYGYTF. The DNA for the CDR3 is TGTGCCAGCAGCGCCTCCGGGACAGGGTTTTACTATGGCTACACCTTC. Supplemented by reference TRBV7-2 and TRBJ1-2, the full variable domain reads GAGVSQSPSNKVTEKGKDVELRCDPISGHTALYWYRQSLGQGLEFLIYFQGNSAPDKSGLPSDRFSAERTGGSVSTLTIQRTQQEDSAVYLCASSASGTGFYYGYTFGSGTRLTVV.

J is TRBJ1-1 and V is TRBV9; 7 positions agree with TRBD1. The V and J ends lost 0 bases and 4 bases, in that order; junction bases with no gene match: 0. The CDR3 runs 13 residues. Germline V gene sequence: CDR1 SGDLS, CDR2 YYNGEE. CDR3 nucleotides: TGTGCCAGCAGCGTAGAGGGGGCCACTGAAGCTTTCTTT. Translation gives CASSVEGATEAFF.

Written as DNA, the CDR3 is TGTGCCAGCAGTGATACAGGATCGACTGAAGCTTTCTTT. This gives the protein CASSDTGSTEAFF. The chain joins TRBV25-1 to TRBJ1-1; TRBD1 is a possible D gene (5 bases). The CDR3 consists of 13 residues. Trimming cost V 3 bases and J 5 bases, with 10 bases left between them. Per the germline V gene, CDR1 is MGHDK and CDR2 is SYGVNS.